In its sample, the clone carrying this TCR beta chain was seen a few times. Its antigen is undetermined. Scientists ran DNA taken from cultured CD4+ T cells through the Oncomine TCR Beta short-read assay for sequencing. TCRdb reprocessed the PCR reads via MiXCR and lists one record per CDR3 protein. The sample consists of around 17,000 distinct CDR3 sequences, 36% of them appearing once. Treatment indicated: roughly 11-day PBMC culture with coronavirus spike peptide pools or control peptides (ViraFEST assay). The sample belongs to a study of vaccination and CD4 T cells after COVID-19. Turning to the study itself: Post-COVID sampling occurred a median around 97 days after diagnosis (range 35 to 161). Control cultures were supplied with a CEFX pool, an HIV-1 Nef pool, or no peptide at all.

The CDR3 spans 15 residues. With 3 bases clipped from V and 8 bases from J, the junction kept 7 bases outside the gene matches. Per the germline V gene, CDR1 is ENHRY and CDR2 is SYGVKD. This chain connects TRBV10-3 to TRBJ1-2; TRBD1 agrees at 12 bases. The sequenced sample was CD4+ T cells from blood, cultured in vitro, obtained before SARS-CoV-2 vaccination. The TCR originated in a human donor who received a COVID-19 vaccine. The CDR3 DNA reads TGTGCCATCAGTGATGTGGGACAGGGGGCGCAAGGCTACACCTTC. It is translated as CAISDVGQGAQGYTF.